This T cell receptor beta chain appears in the sequencing data of a study of cytomegalovirus exposure and HLA in healthy donors. Study as a whole: There were 100 million to 130 million unique TCR beta sequences, drawn from 150 million to 200 million T cells, in an earlier analysis.

Study-level findings and limits: Later analysis demonstrated an association between a missense DCLRE1C variant and TCR beta V- and J-gene trimming. A later analysis reportedly found that, within productive TCRs, an Asian-associated ancestry cluster had fewer N-insertions than the mean observed across the roughly 700 donors.

A word on this clone: Its antigen is unidentified.

The CDR3 loop spans 18 amino acids. Trimming removed 5 bases from V and 4 bases from J; junction bases left unmatched: 17. Germline-derived CDR1 and CDR2 are SGHAT and FQNNGV. Amplification used 60 Vbeta primers and 13 Jbeta primers. This table comes from immunoSEQ multiplex PCR, and its TCRdb copy is limited to in-frame clones, with some not included. The listing contains about 140,000 clones. Sequenced sample: PBMCs. This TCR derives from a young woman in good health and CMV-seronegative. V is TRBV11-2 and J is TRBJ1-2, with 9 bases identical to TRBD1. CDR3 amino acids: CASSPILRDREEGYGYTF. DNA of the CDR3: TGTGCCAGCAGCCCTATACTACGGGACAGGGAAGAGGGCTATGGCTACACCTTC.